Sequencing of this T cell receptor (beta chain) was carried out in a study of read filtering for tumor transcriptome and immune sequencing. The overall study: R-ISS stage counts were about eight for I, 16 for II, roughly seven for III. RNA-seq yielded only 85 to 1273 TCR reads, IR-seq about 4 to 10.27 million.

The CDR3 loop spans 15 amino acids. Germline V gene sequence: CDR1 SGHVS, CDR2 FQNEAQ. Trimming cost V 1 base and J 5 bases; bases outside gene matches: 3. With respect to this clonotype: What it binds is not known.

Regarding the study as a whole: IR-seq captured clonotypes deeper and more reliably than RNA-seq.

The library was built from about 370 ng RNA with molecular barcoded adaptors for alpha/delta and beta/gamma chains. TCRdb itself ran the reads through MiXCR, one entry per CDR3 protein. The top ten clones hold 15% of a sample with tens of thousands of distinct CDR3 sequences, approximately 19% of them seen once. The sequenced sample consisted of a population of CD138-negative cells sorted from bone marrow. The genes are TRBV7-8 and TRBJ2-1, with 9 positions matching TRBD2. The receptor was isolated from a donor aged 40 or older with multiple myeloma. The CDR3 coding sequence is TGTGCCAGCAGCTTAGGTAGCGGGGGAAACAATGAGCAGTTCTTC. Amino acids: CASSLGSGGNNEQFF.